This T cell receptor beta chain was observed in a study of T cell responses to AZD1222 COVID-19 vaccine. Whole-study findings and limits: Researchers report vaccine-associated CD4 TCRs spanning spike, with dominance at 160-218 and 743-854.

In the case of this clone: What it binds is unknown.

This CDR3 has 11 residues. TCRdb keeps only in-frame clones here, not all; method: immunoSEQ multiplex PCR. The sample has just over 150,000 clones; over 70% are singletons. The rearrangement joins TRBV21-1 to TRBJ1-2. TRBV21-1 is a pseudogene locus. The sequence was obtained from an adult who received the AZD1222 COVID-19 vaccine. The material sequenced was peripheral blood, taken 28 days after the second AZD1222 dose. In DNA, the CDR3 is TGTGCCAGCAGCAAAGGATTTGGCTACACCTTC. This codes for CASSKGFGYTF.